Detailed here is one T cell receptor beta chain. Trimming took 5 bases from V and 10 from J, leaving 12 bases between them. The CDR3 loop spans 12 amino acids. Per the germline V gene, CDR1 is ENHRY and CDR2 is SYGVKD. This specimen belongs to a study of blood T cell repertoires in COVID-19. Study overall: COVID-19 samples, acute and convalescent, were from the United States, Italy and Spain. Nucleic acid was either cDNA or gDNA, and it came from T cells, B-cell-depleted T cells, or PBMCs.

In the original analysis: Reference gene primer amplification gave nucleated cell count estimates. Here immunoSEQ multiplex PCR was the method, and the copy in TCRdb shows in-frame clones only, minus some. V, J and clone size reflect that table, while D and trimming were determined from the DNA. The data show under 80,000 clones, with approximately 86% seen just once and 9% to 15% held by the top ten. Sequencing was done on a sample of peripheral blood. The chain combines TRBV10-3 with TRBJ2-1, with D possibly matching TRBD2 (5 bases). The origin of this receptor is a human donor in a cohort sampled during active COVID-19. The CDR3 nucleotides read TGTGCCATCAGTCGTGCGGGTGGGGAGCAGTTCTTC. Amino acid sequence: CAISRAGGEQFF.